This T cell receptor beta chain was documented in a study of T-cell memory formation after mild COVID-19. A note on this clonotype: Its cognate antigen is unknown.

One entry per CDR3 protein, called by TCRdb with MiXCR from the 5' RACE reads. The table includes fewer than 350,000 distinct CDR3 sequences, 15% to 20% detected once. The CDR3 spans 13 residues. Germline CDR1 is LGHNA and CDR2 is YNFKEQ. V dropped 1 base and J dropped 3 bases, with 6 bases sitting between them. Findings of the study overall: Clones contracting over day 15 to 85 were CD4/CD8 balanced, with later expanders leaning CD4+. That cross-reactive memory joined was suggested by some responding clones appearing in pre-infection memory.

This sequence was found in a man aged 18 to 30 who had mild COVID-19 (a few samples of this study predate the infection). Cell type and time point are not known. This chain uses TRBV4-2 with TRBJ1-1, with unresolved D. The sequenced sample was PBMCs or a T cell subset sorted from them (not recorded which). This CDR3 reads CASSQVRDTEAFF. The CDR3 DNA follows: TGTGCCAGCAGCCAAGTTAGGGACACTGAAGCTTTCTTT.